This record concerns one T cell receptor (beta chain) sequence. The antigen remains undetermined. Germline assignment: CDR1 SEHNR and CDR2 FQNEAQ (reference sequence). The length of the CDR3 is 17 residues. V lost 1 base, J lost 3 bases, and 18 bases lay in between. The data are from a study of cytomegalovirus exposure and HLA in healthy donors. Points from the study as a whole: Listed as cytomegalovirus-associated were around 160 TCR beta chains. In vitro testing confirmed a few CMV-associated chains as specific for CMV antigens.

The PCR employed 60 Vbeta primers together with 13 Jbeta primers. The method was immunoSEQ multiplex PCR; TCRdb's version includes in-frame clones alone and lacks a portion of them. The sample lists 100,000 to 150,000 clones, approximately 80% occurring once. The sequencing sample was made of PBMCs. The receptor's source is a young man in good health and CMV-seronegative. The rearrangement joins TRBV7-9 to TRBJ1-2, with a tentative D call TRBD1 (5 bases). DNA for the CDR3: TGTGCCAGCAGCTTAGAGGGGATTAATTTACGGGACTATGGCTACACCTTC. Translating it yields CASSLEGINLRDYGYTF.